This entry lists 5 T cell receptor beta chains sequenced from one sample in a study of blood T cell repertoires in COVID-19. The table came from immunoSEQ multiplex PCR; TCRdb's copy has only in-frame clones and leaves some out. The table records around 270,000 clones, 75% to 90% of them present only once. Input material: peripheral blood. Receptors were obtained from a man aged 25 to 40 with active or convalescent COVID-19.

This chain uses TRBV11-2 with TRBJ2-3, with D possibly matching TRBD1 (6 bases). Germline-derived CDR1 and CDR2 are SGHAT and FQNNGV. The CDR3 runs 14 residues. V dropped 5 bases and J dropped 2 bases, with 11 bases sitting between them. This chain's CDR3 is CASSQTGITDTQYF. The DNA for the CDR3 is TGTGCCAGCAGCCAAACAGGGATCACAGATACGCAGTATTTT.

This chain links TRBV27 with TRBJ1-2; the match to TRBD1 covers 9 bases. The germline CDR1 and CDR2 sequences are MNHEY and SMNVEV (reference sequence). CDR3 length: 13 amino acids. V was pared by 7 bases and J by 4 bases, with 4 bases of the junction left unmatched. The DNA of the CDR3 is TGTGCCAGCACAAAGACAGGGGGCTATGGCTACACCTTC. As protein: CASTKTGGYGYTF.

CDR3 sequence reads: CASQGGATYDGYTF. CDR3 in DNA: TGCGCCAGCCAAGGGGGGGCGACCTATGACGGCTACACCTTC. The chain recombines TRBV5-1 with TRBJ1-2; possibly TRBD1 for D (6 bases). The CDR3 spans 14 residues. Germline CDR1 and CDR2: SGHRS and YFSETQ. The V end was cut by 7 bases, the J end by 8 bases, with 21 bases between. The variable domain in full, with the rest retrieved from reference TRBV5-1 and TRBJ1-2, is KAGVTQTPRYLIKTRGQQVTLSCSPISGHRSVSWYQQTPGQGLQFLFEYFSETQRNKGNFPGRFSGRQFSNSRSEMNVSTLELGDSALYLCASQGGATYDGYTFGSGTRLTVV.

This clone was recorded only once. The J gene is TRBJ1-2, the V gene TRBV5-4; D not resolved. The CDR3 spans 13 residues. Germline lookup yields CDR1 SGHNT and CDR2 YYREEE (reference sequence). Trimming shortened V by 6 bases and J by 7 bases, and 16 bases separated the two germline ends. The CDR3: CASTRVEEGGYTF. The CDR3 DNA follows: TGTGCCAGCACCCGTGTGGAGGAGGGTGGCTACACCTTC.

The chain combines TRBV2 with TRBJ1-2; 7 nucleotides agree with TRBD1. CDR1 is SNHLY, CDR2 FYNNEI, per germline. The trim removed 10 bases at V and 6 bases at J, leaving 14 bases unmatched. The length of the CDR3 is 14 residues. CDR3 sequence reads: CATGTAGRVDGYTF. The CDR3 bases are TGTGCCACTGGGACAGCCGGCAGAGTGGATGGCTACACCTTC.